This T cell receptor beta chain is drawn from a study of shared clonotypes between healthy human individuals. Study observations and caveats: It was observed that approximately 5% of naive CD4 clonotypes were shared across several donors. Generally, estimated richness proved larger in naive subsets than it did in memory subsets.

In the case of this clone: No antigen is known for it.

Deletions cut 1 base from V and 7 bases from J, with 13 bases between. The CDR3 is 14 amino acids. The germline V gene encodes CDR1 MNHNS and CDR2 SASEGT. Produced via immunoSEQ multiplex PCR; TCRdb's table is partial and in-frame only. The table includes approximately 700,000 clones, 55% to 85% detected once. Those who donated were healthy HIV-negative adults, with no recent acute infections or vaccinations reported. This receptor was taken from a woman in her thirties in good health. The chain couples TRBV6-1 to TRBJ1-2, with no clear D. The specimen was memory CD4+ T cells sorted from blood. Subset: CD45RA-negative fraction. In nucleotides, the CDR3 is TGTGCCAGCAGTGAAGGCGAAGGCGCGAGTGGCTACACCTTC. It is translated as CASSEGEGASGYTF.